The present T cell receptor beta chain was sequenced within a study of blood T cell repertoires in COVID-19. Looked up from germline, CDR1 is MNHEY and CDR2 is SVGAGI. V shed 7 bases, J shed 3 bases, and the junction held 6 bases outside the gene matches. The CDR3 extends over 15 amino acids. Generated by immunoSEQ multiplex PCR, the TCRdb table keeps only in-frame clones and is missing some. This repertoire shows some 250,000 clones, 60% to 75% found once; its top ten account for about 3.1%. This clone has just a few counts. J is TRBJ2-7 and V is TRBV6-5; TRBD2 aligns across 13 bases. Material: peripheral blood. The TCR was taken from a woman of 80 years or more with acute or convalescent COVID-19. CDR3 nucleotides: TGTGCCAGCACCATACTAGCGGGAGGGGGCTACGAGCAGTACTTC. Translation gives CASTILAGGGYEQYF.